This is a list of T cell receptor beta chains from one sample in a study of identical twins. TCRdb analysed the 5' RACE reads with MiXCR anew, one entry per CDR3 protein. Among some 260,000 distinct CDR3 sequences listed, over 13% were seen once. Sequenced: memory (CD45RO+) T cells sorted from blood. All receptors derive from a woman under 30 in good health. The CDR3 runs from the conserved cysteine through the conserved F or W.

v_gene: TRBV12-3/TRBV12-4
CDR3aa: CASTLSGQETQYF

v_gene: TRBV20-1
CDR3aa: CSADAVSGEQYF

v_gene: TRBV29-1
CDR3aa: CSVVPSGASTDTQYF

v_gene: TRBV6-5
CDR3aa: CASSYSARNYEQYF

v_gene: TRBV15
CDR3aa: CATSREGTGIYYGYTF

v_gene: TRBV4-1
CDR3aa: CASSQTRGLGANVLTF

v_gene: TRBV7-9
CDR3aa: CASSEQAGELFF

v_gene: TRBV6-6
CDR3aa: CASSYWSAYEQYF

v_gene: TRBV12-3/TRBV12-4
CDR3aa: CASTPGQGVDTLIQYF

v_gene: TRBV20-1
CDR3aa: CSAKYNYEQYF

v_gene: TRBV6-6
CDR3aa: CASSYGVGEKLFF

v_gene: TRBV12-3/TRBV12-4
CDR3aa: CASSPGGAVDTQYF

v_gene: TRBV29-1
CDR3aa: CSAKDRNSYEQYF

v_gene: TRBV12-3/TRBV12-4
CDR3aa: CASSPPRWGGVGGYTF

v_gene: TRBV4-3
CDR3aa: CASSQDFLGYNEQFF

v_gene: TRBV5-6
CDR3aa: CASSFRLYSYEQYF

v_gene: TRBV7-6
CDR3aa: CASSASGRASYEQYF

v_gene: TRBV27
CDR3aa: CASSLTKTGTALVKQYF

v_gene: TRBV7-8
CDR3aa: CASSLRDRGPTNTGELFF

v_gene: TRBV4-1
CDR3aa: CASSQTPSLAGNTDTQYF

v_gene: TRBV6-2/TRBV6-3
CDR3aa: CASSYSLGNEQFF